A selection of T cell receptor beta chains follows, all from one sample in a study of control samples from healthy donors and cancer patients. Method: immunoSEQ multiplex PCR; TCRdb's copy keeps in-frame clones and lacks some. The data show approximately 150,000 clones, roughly 89% seen once. The sample was blood. Receptors were obtained from a man aged 18 to 30 in good health. Each CDR3 is given with its conserved first and last residue. Fields, in order: D gene, J gene, clone size, V gene, CDR3 protein, CDR3 DNA. A D gene is named only where the DNA matches it firmly. Size tells how often a clone was seen (once, few, many) or the class of an expanded clone, and some rows leave it out.

d_call: .; j_call: TRBJ1-3; clone_size: few; v_call: TRBV11-2; cdr3_aa: CASSKNPTVSGNTIYF; cdr3_nt: TGTGCCAGCAGCAAAAACCCGACAGTCTCTGGAAACACCATATATTTT
d_call: .; j_call: TRBJ1-2; clone_size: .; v_call: TRBV24-1; cdr3_aa: CATKGLGDYGYTF; cdr3_nt: TGTGCCACTAAAGGTCTTGGGGACTATGGCTACACCTTC
d_call: TRBD1; j_call: TRBJ1-2; clone_size: .; v_call: TRBV7-3; cdr3_aa: CASSSPGTGYGYTF; cdr3_nt: TGTGCCAGCAGCTCCCCCGGGACAGGCTATGGCTACACCTTC
d_call: .; j_call: TRBJ2-7; clone_size: .; v_call: TRBV7-9; cdr3_aa: CASSLSGVGIYEQYF; cdr3_nt: TGTGCCAGCAGCTTATCGGGCGTGGGCATCTACGAGCAGTACTTC
d_call: .; j_call: TRBJ1-2; clone_size: .; v_call: TRBV21-1; cdr3_aa: CASSKERTGEDGYTF; cdr3_nt: TGTGCCAGCAGCAAAGAGCGGACAGGGGAAGATGGCTACACCTTC
d_call: TRBD1; j_call: TRBJ2-5; clone_size: .; v_call: TRBV5-4; cdr3_aa: CASTDRGREVTQYF; cdr3_nt: TGTGCCAGCACCGACAGGGGGCGCGAGGTGACCCAGTACTTC
d_call: .; j_call: TRBJ1-1; clone_size: .; v_call: TRBV12-3/TRBV12-4; cdr3_aa: CASSAGTEAFF; cdr3_nt: TGTGCCAGCAGCGCCGGGACTGAAGCTTTCTTT
d_call: .; j_call: TRBJ2-2; clone_size: .; v_call: TRBV5-1; cdr3_aa: CASSLPGNTGELFF; cdr3_nt: TGCGCCAGCAGCTTGCCAGGGAACACCGGGGAGCTGTTTTTT
d_call: .; j_call: TRBJ1-2; clone_size: .; v_call: TRBV28; cdr3_aa: CASSDWGYTF; cdr3_nt: TGTGCCAGTTCGGACTGGGGCTACACCTTC
d_call: .; j_call: TRBJ1-4; clone_size: .; v_call: TRBV6-5; cdr3_aa: CASSLWSVGGEKLFF; cdr3_nt: TGTGCCAGCAGCCTCTGGAGCGTGGGAGGGGAAAAACTGTTTTTT
d_call: .; j_call: TRBJ1-1; clone_size: .; v_call: TRBV2; cdr3_aa: CASMQVGTEAFF; cdr3_nt: TGTGCCAGCATGCAGGTCGGCACTGAAGCTTTCTTT
d_call: TRBD1; j_call: TRBJ1-1; clone_size: .; v_call: TRBV28; cdr3_aa: CASRLKAGTGSGANTEAFF; cdr3_nt: TGTGCCAGCAGACTAAAGGCCGGGACAGGGAGCGGGGCGAACACTGAAGCTTTCTTT
d_call: .; j_call: TRBJ2-5; clone_size: .; v_call: TRBV19; cdr3_aa: CASSTATGLGAQETQYF; cdr3_nt: TGTGCCAGTAGTACCGCAACAGGGTTAGGGGCTCAAGAGACCCAGTACTTC
d_call: TRBD2; j_call: TRBJ2-2; clone_size: .; v_call: TRBV7-2; cdr3_aa: CASSWGLAMGGELFF; cdr3_nt: TGTGCCAGCAGCTGGGGACTAGCAATGGGAGGGGAGCTGTTTTTT
d_call: .; j_call: TRBJ1-3; clone_size: few; v_call: TRBV19; cdr3_aa: CASRGLGNTIYF; cdr3_nt: TGTGCCAGTAGGGGGCTCGGAAACACCATATATTTT
d_call: TRBD1; j_call: TRBJ2-1; clone_size: .; v_call: TRBV11-2; cdr3_aa: CASSLDLVGTGLNNEQFF; cdr3_nt: TGTGCCAGCAGCTTAGACCTCGTCGGGACAGGTTTAAACAATGAGCAGTTCTTC
d_call: TRBD1; j_call: TRBJ2-1; clone_size: .; v_call: TRBV9; cdr3_aa: CASSATGDENEQFF; cdr3_nt: TGTGCCAGCAGCGCGACAGGGGATGAGAATGAGCAGTTCTTC
d_call: .; j_call: TRBJ1-1; clone_size: once; v_call: TRBV30; cdr3_aa: CAWRIESNTEAFF; cdr3_nt: TGTGCCTGGAGAATTGAGTCGAACACTGAAGCTTTCTTT
d_call: TRBD2; j_call: TRBJ2-1; clone_size: .; v_call: TRBV5-6; cdr3_aa: CASSLAGGNQFF; cdr3_nt: TGTGCCAGCAGCTTGGCGGGGGGGAACCAGTTCTTC
d_call: TRBD1; j_call: TRBJ1-1; clone_size: .; v_call: TRBV3-1/TRBV3-2; cdr3_aa: CASSQTGGNTEAFF; cdr3_nt: TGTGCCAGCAGCCAAACAGGGGGCAACACTGAAGCTTTCTTT
d_call: TRBD1; j_call: TRBJ1-2; clone_size: .; v_call: TRBV5-1; cdr3_aa: CASSPGQGGVYGYTF; cdr3_nt: TGCGCCAGCAGCCCAGGACAGGGAGGGGTATATGGCTACACCTTC
d_call: TRBD1; j_call: TRBJ1-5; clone_size: .; v_call: TRBV2; cdr3_aa: CASRAGTGVDQPQHF; cdr3_nt: TGTGCCAGCAGAGCCGGGACAGGGGTCGATCAGCCCCAGCATTTT
d_call: .; j_call: TRBJ2-2; clone_size: .; v_call: TRBV7-6; cdr3_aa: CASSLEAPNTGELFF; cdr3_nt: TGTGCCAGCAGCTTAGAGGCCCCGAACACCGGGGAGCTGTTTTTT
d_call: .; j_call: TRBJ2-3; clone_size: .; v_call: TRBV5-1; cdr3_aa: CASSSHPGTDTQYF; cdr3_nt: TGCGCCAGCAGCTCACATCCGGGCACAGATACGCAGTATTTT
d_call: .; j_call: TRBJ2-3; clone_size: .; v_call: TRBV6-1; cdr3_aa: CASSETRGSTDTQYF; cdr3_nt: TGTGCCAGCAGTGAAACGAGGGGGAGCACAGATACGCAGTATTTT
d_call: TRBD1; j_call: TRBJ2-5; clone_size: .; v_call: TRBV18; cdr3_aa: CASSLGQGYSKETQYF; cdr3_nt: TGTGCCAGCTCACTTGGACAGGGGTACTCGAAAGAGACCCAGTACTTC
d_call: .; j_call: TRBJ1-6; clone_size: .; v_call: TRBV7-6; cdr3_aa: CASSTEEYSPLHF; cdr3_nt: TGTGCCAGCAGCACCGAGGAGTATTCACCCCTCCACTTT
d_call: .; j_call: TRBJ1-2; clone_size: .; v_call: TRBV3-1/TRBV3-2; cdr3_aa: CASSQASGYTF; cdr3_nt: TGTGCCAGCAGCCAAGCGAGCGGCTACACCTTC
d_call: TRBD1; j_call: TRBJ1-5; clone_size: .; v_call: TRBV6-6; cdr3_aa: CASSYQTGSGNQPQHF; cdr3_nt: TGTGCCAGCAGTTACCAGACAGGGTCGGGCAATCAGCCCCAGCATTTT
d_call: .; j_call: TRBJ1-1; clone_size: .; v_call: TRBV6-5; cdr3_aa: CASSLGARTEAFF; cdr3_nt: TGTGCCAGCAGCTTGGGGGCCAGGACTGAAGCTTTCTTT
d_call: .; j_call: TRBJ2-5; clone_size: .; v_call: TRBV19; cdr3_aa: CATRHTYQETQYF; cdr3_nt: TGTGCCACCAGACACACGTACCAAGAGACCCAGTACTTC
d_call: .; j_call: TRBJ2-7; clone_size: .; v_call: TRBV28; cdr3_aa: CASSPNPPSGRYEQYF; cdr3_nt: TGTGCCAGCAGTCCGAACCCTCCGTCGGGCCGCTACGAGCAGTACTTC
d_call: .; j_call: TRBJ1-1; clone_size: once; v_call: TRBV7-9; cdr3_aa: CASSSRRPGGARKNTEAFF; cdr3_nt: TGTGCCAGCAGCTCAAGGAGGCCTGGGGGGGCTCGGAAGAACACTGAAGCTTTCTTT
d_call: .; j_call: TRBJ2-7; clone_size: once; v_call: TRBV12-3/TRBV12-4; cdr3_aa: CASSFRSYEQYF; cdr3_nt: TGTGCCAGCAGTTTTCGCTCCTACGAGCAGTACTTC
d_call: .; j_call: TRBJ2-2; clone_size: once; v_call: TRBV5-1; cdr3_aa: CASSAQANTGELFF; cdr3_nt: TGCGCCAGCAGCGCTCAAGCGAACACCGGGGAGCTGTTTTTT
d_call: .; j_call: TRBJ2-2; clone_size: once; v_call: TRBV6-4; cdr3_aa: CASSDPLRGGELFF; cdr3_nt: TGTGCCAGCAGTGACCCCTTGAGGGGAGGGGAGCTGTTTTTT
d_call: .; j_call: TRBJ1-3; clone_size: .; v_call: TRBV28; cdr3_aa: CASSFQGGGNTIYF; cdr3_nt: TGTGCCAGCAGCTTCCAGGGAGGTGGAAACACCATATATTTT
d_call: .; j_call: TRBJ1-5; clone_size: few; v_call: TRBV29-1; cdr3_aa: CSVEESSNQPQHF; cdr3_nt: TGCAGCGTTGAAGAGAGTAGCAATCAGCCCCAGCATTTT
d_call: .; j_call: TRBJ1-2; clone_size: few; v_call: TRBV5-1; cdr3_aa: CASSVQSKVYGYTF; cdr3_nt: TGCGCCAGCAGTGTACAGAGTAAGGTCTATGGCTACACCTTC
d_call: TRBD2; j_call: TRBJ2-1; clone_size: .; v_call: TRBV19; cdr3_aa: CASSINAGGPYNEQFF; cdr3_nt: TGTGCCAGTAGTATCAATGCGGGGGGCCCCTACAATGAGCAGTTCTTC
d_call: .; j_call: TRBJ1-1; clone_size: .; v_call: TRBV29-1; cdr3_aa: CSVDPKNTEAFF; cdr3_nt: TGCAGCGTTGACCCGAAGAACACTGAAGCTTTCTTT
d_call: .; j_call: TRBJ2-1; clone_size: .; v_call: TRBV7-2; cdr3_aa: CASSLDSNRVQPNEQFF; cdr3_nt: TGTGCCAGCAGCTTAGATTCGAACAGGGTTCAGCCCAATGAGCAGTTCTTC
d_call: .; j_call: TRBJ2-7; clone_size: .; v_call: TRBV29-1; cdr3_aa: CSVGDMYDLSGAYEQYF; cdr3_nt: TGCAGCGTGGGGGACATGTATGACTTATCGGGGGCCTACGAGCAGTACTTC
d_call: .; j_call: TRBJ1-1; clone_size: .; v_call: TRBV3-1/TRBV3-2; cdr3_aa: CASSQGNTEAFF; cdr3_nt: TGTGCCAGCAGCCAGGGGAACACTGAAGCTTTCTTT
d_call: .; j_call: TRBJ1-3; clone_size: .; v_call: TRBV18; cdr3_aa: CASSPFYSGDATIYF; cdr3_nt: TGTGCCAGCTCACCATTTTACTCTGGAGACGCCACCATATATTTT
d_call: .; j_call: TRBJ2-3; clone_size: .; v_call: TRBV5-4; cdr3_aa: CASSHSAADTQYF; cdr3_nt: TGTGCCAGCAGCCACTCCGCGGCAGATACGCAGTATTTT
d_call: TRBD1; j_call: TRBJ2-5; clone_size: .; v_call: TRBV5-1; cdr3_aa: CASSFRDSKETQYF; cdr3_nt: TGCGCCAGCAGCTTCCGGGACAGCAAAGAGACCCAGTACTTC
d_call: TRBD1; j_call: TRBJ2-7; clone_size: once; v_call: TRBV2; cdr3_aa: CASSSGTGGYEQYF; cdr3_nt: TGTGCCAGCAGCTCCGGGACAGGGGGCTACGAGCAGTACTTC
d_call: .; j_call: TRBJ1-1; clone_size: .; v_call: TRBV28; cdr3_aa: CASRPGTMNTEAFF; cdr3_nt: TGTGCCAGCAGGCCCGGGACGATGAACACTGAAGCTTTCTTT
d_call: .; j_call: TRBJ2-2; clone_size: .; v_call: TRBV19; cdr3_aa: CASHGGAVAGPTGELFF; cdr3_nt: TGTGCCAGTCACGGAGGGGCGGTTGCAGGACCAACCGGGGAGCTGTTTTTT
d_call: TRBD1; j_call: TRBJ2-7; clone_size: few; v_call: TRBV7-9; cdr3_aa: CASSPEDRPTYEQYF; cdr3_nt: TGTGCCAGCAGCCCTGAGGACAGGCCAACCTACGAGCAGTACTTC
d_call: .; j_call: TRBJ2-2; clone_size: .; v_call: TRBV7-9; cdr3_aa: CASSRPKAGENTGELFF; cdr3_nt: TGTGCCAGCAGCCGGCCCAAGGCAGGGGAGAACACCGGGGAGCTGTTTTTT
d_call: .; j_call: TRBJ2-1; clone_size: .; v_call: TRBV21-1; cdr3_aa: CASKQAGGCLGNEQFF; cdr3_nt: TGTGCCAGCAAGCAAGCGGGGGGATGTCTTGGAAATGAGCAGTTCTTC